The 30 T cell receptor beta chains reported below all come from one sample, sequenced in a study of beta chain features in type 1 diabetes (dated by TCRdb to the late 2010s). The paper as a whole reports these results and caveats: In all four CD4+ subsets, TCRB CDR3 length was moderately but significantly shorter in type 1 diabetes patients.

Their specific antigens are unknown. Library construction relied on the immunoSEQ multiplex PCR assay. The High Capacity cDNA Reverse Transcription Kit was used to reverse transcribe all of the isolated RNA, meaning that expressed TCRB transcripts were what got sequenced. TCRdb re-hosts the immuneACCESS table, in-frame sequences only. Its copies lack some clones; in the studies checked, an unresolved V gene accounts for under half of them, and the cause for the rest is not known. The sample profile shows about 660,000 clones; 11% to 15% of them were found once. The ten biggest clones cover nearly 0.04% of the sample. The specimen sequenced was naive CD4+ T cells from blood. Explained via the paper, the cell subset or site label denotes: true naive CD4+ T cells. These receptors all stem from a man aged 18 to 29 with type 1 diabetes.

V usage is TRBV18 and J usage is TRBJ2-1, with 15 bases lining up with TRBD2. Germline V lookup: CDR1 KGHSH, CDR2 LQKENI. This CDR3 is 17 amino acids long. V trimming: 6 bases; J trimming: 2 bases; junction bases outside the gene matches: 5. The CDR3 spells CASSGLAGGFAYNEQFF. DNA for the CDR3: TGTGCCAGCTCGGGACTAGCGGGAGGTTTTGCCTACAATGAGCAGTTCTTC.

The rearrangement links TRBV5-1 to TRBJ1-2; TRBD1 matches at 8 bases. V shed 4 bases, J shed 4 bases, and the junction held 6 bases outside the gene matches. Germline loops: CDR1 SGHRS, CDR2 YFSETQ. This CDR3 is built from 14 residues. For the CDR3, the DNA is TGCGCCAGCAGCACAGGACAGGGACGCTATGGCTACACCTTC. Protein product: CASSTGQGRYGYTF.

CDR3 loop: CASSRWTGEEETQYF. The CDR3 DNA follows: TGTGCCAGCAGCAGATGGACAGGGGAGGAGGAGACCCAGTACTTC. This chain joins TRBV9 and TRBJ2-5; 9 bases map to TRBD1. The CDR3 is 15 residues long. Unmatched junction bases numbered 9, after V lost 4 bases and J lost 5 bases. From germline, CDR1 is SGDLS and CDR2 YYNGEE.

This clone came up a few times. The rearrangement links TRBV15 to TRBJ2-5, with 13 positions matching TRBD2. Germline lookup yields CDR1 LNHNV and CDR2 YYDKDF (reference sequence). V was pared by 5 bases and J by 0 bases, with 9 bases of the junction left unmatched. The CDR3 sequence is 18 residues long. The CDR3 loop is CATSPRTSGGLYQETQYF. CDR3 DNA: TGTGCCACCAGCCCCCGGACTAGCGGGGGCCTTTACCAAGAGACCCAGTACTTC.

This clone showed up just a few times. The gene calls are TRBV10-3 and TRBJ1-2; D is possibly TRBD1 (5 bases). The CDR3 covers 14 residues. From germline, CDR1 is ENHRY and CDR2 SYGVKD. The ends were cut back, 2 bases at V and 3 bases at J, with 10 bases in the middle. This chain's CDR3 is CAISEGTMDYGYTF. CDR3 sequence (DNA): TGTGCCATCAGTGAGGGGACTATGGACTATGGCTACACCTTC.

This clone was observed a few times. The rearrangement joins TRBV19 to TRBJ2-1, with 9 bases matching TRBD2. Germline CDR1 is LNHDA and CDR2 is SQIVND (reference sequence). The junction had 4 bases not matched to a gene; V was cut back by 4 bases and J by 6 bases. CDR3 length equals 14 residues. The CDR3 spells CASSRTSVLNEQFF. The DNA of the CDR3 is TGTGCCAGTAGTAGGACTAGCGTACTCAATGAGCAGTTCTTC.

The chain's CDR3 is CASSSSPVYTQYF. DNA for the CDR3: TGTGCCAGCAGCTCTTCCCCTGTCTATACGCAGTATTTT. This chain joins TRBV7-2 and TRBJ2-3; D is ambiguous. CDR3 length: 13 amino acids. Between the trimmed V and J ends, which lost 4 bases and 7 bases, there was a span of 12 bases. Germline CDR1 SGHTA, CDR2 FQGNSA.

The chain carries TRBV27 and TRBJ2-5; TRBD2 agrees at 13 bases. CDR3 length equals 18 residues. Germline values: CDR1 MNHEY, CDR2 SMNVEV (reference sequence). The J segment lost 4 bases and the V segment lost 2 bases, leaving 10 bases of the junction unmatched. The CDR3 loop reads CASSLGKSGTSGIETQYF. DNA of the CDR3: TGTGCCAGCAGTTTAGGCAAATCCGGGACTAGCGGGATAGAGACCCAGTACTTC.

This clone was found a few times. The chain couples TRBV27 to TRBJ1-2, with 9 positions matching TRBD1. The V and J ends lost 6 bases and 8 bases, in that order; junction bases with no gene match: 7. The CDR3 has 13 amino acids. CDR1 MNHEY and CDR2 SMNVEV come from the germline V gene (reference sequence). CDR3 sequence reads: CASSLQGAIGYTF. For the CDR3, the DNA is TGTGCCAGCAGCCTACAGGGGGCCATCGGCTACACCTTC.

A word on this clone: Distinct nucleotide sequences in the sample also encode this CDR3. The chain links TRBV5-1 to TRBJ1-3; D is unresolved. Looked up from germline, CDR1 is SGHRS and CDR2 is YFSETQ. This CDR3 has 13 residues. V was shortened by 4 bases and J by 0 bases, with 5 bases between the two germline ends. The CDR3, as DNA: TGCGCCAGCAGCCTGAGCTCTGGAAACACCATATATTTT. Protein sequence: CASSLSSGNTIYF.

The genes are TRBV7-8 and TRBJ2-3, with 7 bases matching TRBD2. V lost 2 bases, J lost 6 bases, and 5 bases stayed unmatched. The CDR3 length is 14 residues. Germline V gene lookup returns CDR1 SGHVS and CDR2 FQNEAQ. CDR3 DNA: TGTGCCAGCAGCTTAATAGGGGACTACGATACGCAGTATTTT. This gives the protein CASSLIGDYDTQYF.

This chain connects TRBV2 to TRBJ1-2, with TRBD1 as a possible D gene (5 bases). Germline loops: CDR1 SNHLY, CDR2 FYNNEI. Between the trimmed V and J ends, which lost 7 bases and 4 bases, there was a span of 10 bases. The CDR3 totals 12 residues. The CDR3 nucleotides read TGTGCCAGCACAAGGGGCTCCTATGGCTACACCTTC. This codes for CASTRGSYGYTF.

This clone occurred a few times. V gene TRBV9 combines with J gene TRBJ2-5, with D perhaps matching TRBD1 (6 bases). Trimming removed 0 bases at V and 5 bases at J, with 17 bases between. The germline V gene has CDR1 SGDLS and CDR2 YYNGEE. This CDR3 comprises 16 residues. CDR3: CASSVAQGMLEETQYF. CDR3 sequence (DNA): TGTGCCAGCAGCGTAGCACAGGGAATGCTTGAGGAGACCCAGTACTTC.

The CDR3 DNA follows: TGTGCCAGCAGTGAAGAAGGGCAGGGGAATTCACCCCTCCACTTT. This encodes CASSEEGQGNSPLHF. This chain connects TRBV2 to TRBJ1-6, with D possibly matching TRBD1 (6 bases). CDR1 SNHLY and CDR2 FYNNEI come from the germline V gene. Trimming removed 1 base at V and 7 bases at J, with 11 bases between. This CDR3 comprises 15 residues.

CDR3 bases: TGTGCCAGCAGTAAGTACGAGCAGTACTTC. Amino acids: CASSKYEQYF. The V and J genes are TRBV6-1 and TRBJ2-7; D is uncertain. The CDR3 is 10 amino acids. Looked up from germline, CDR1 is MNHNS and CDR2 is SASEGT. V dropped 5 bases and J dropped 4 bases, with 3 bases sitting between them.

A few counts support this clone. The chain combines TRBV7-9 with TRBJ2-3; tentatively, D is TRBD1 (6 bases). Looked up from germline, CDR1 is SEHNR and CDR2 is FQNEAQ (reference sequence). The germline V and J ends were trimmed by 5 bases and 0 bases, with 12 bases remaining between them. This CDR3 is built from 15 residues. This CDR3 reads CASSLGQHSTDTQYF. The CDR3 nucleotides read TGTGCCAGCAGCCTCGGACAGCACAGCACAGATACGCAGTATTTT. Supplemented by reference TRBV7-9 and TRBJ2-3, the full variable domain reads DTGVSQNPRHKITKRGQNVTFRCDPISEHNRLYWYRQTLGQGPEFLTYFQNEAQLEKSRLLSDRFSAERPKGSFSTLEIQRTEQGDSAMYLCASSLGQHSTDTQYFGPGTRLTVL.

The chain links TRBV2 to TRBJ2-7; TRBD1 might be the D (5 bases). Per germline, CDR1 SNHLY and CDR2 FYNNEI. The CDR3 loop spans 14 amino acids. V lost 7 bases and J 2 bases, leaving 15 bases between the germline ends. For the CDR3, the DNA is TGTGCCAGCAACCGAGGCATAGGGGCCTACGAGCAGTACTTC. Amino acid sequence: CASNRGIGAYEQYF.

The V gene is TRBV5-8, the J gene TRBJ2-5; no definite D call. Trimming cost V 0 bases and J 2 bases, with 8 bases left between them. The CDR3 runs to 14 residues. Germline V gives CDR1 SGHTS, CDR2 YDEGEE. CDR3 region: CASSLGQRQETQYF. The CDR3 bases are TGTGCCAGCAGCTTGGGCCAGAGACAAGAGACCCAGTACTTC.

The sample holds a few counts of this clone. The V gene is TRBV5-1, the J gene TRBJ2-7; D may correspond to TRBD1 or TRBD2 (5 bases each). Trimming took 1 base from V and 3 from J, leaving 14 bases between them. CDR3 length: 15 residues. Germline loops: CDR1 SGHRS, CDR2 YFSETQ. The CDR3 DNA follows: TGCGCCAGCAGCTTGTTTGGGACCCGAAACTACGAGCAGTACTTC. This gives the protein CASSLFGTRNYEQYF.

This clone was seen a handful of times. V and J are TRBV7-9 and TRBJ2-7; maybe TRBD2 (7 bases). Trimming cost V 4 bases and J 3 bases, with 19 bases left between them. The V gene's germline CDR1 is SEHNR and CDR2 FQNEAQ (reference sequence). This CDR3 region has 16 residues. The CDR3 sequence: CASSSRGGDLDYEQYF. The DNA of the CDR3 is TGTGCCAGCAGCTCCAGAGGGGGGGATCTGGACTACGAGCAGTACTTC.

The chain couples TRBV4-3 to TRBJ2-5; 9 bases are a match to TRBD2. The V segment lost 3 bases and the J segment 3 bases; nucleotides outside the gene matches: 8. In germline, CDR1 is LGHNA, CDR2 YSLEER. The CDR3 totals 16 residues. The CDR3 loop is CASSHRLAVEEETQYF. As DNA, the CDR3 is TGCGCCAGCAGCCATCGACTAGCGGTCGAGGAAGAGACCCAGTACTTC.

This clone was recorded once. The chain recombines TRBV27 with TRBJ2-7, with D perhaps TRBD1 (6 bases). Germline-derived CDR1 and CDR2 are MNHEY and SMNVEV (reference sequence). The germline V and J ends were trimmed by 4 bases and 5 bases, with 12 bases remaining between them. The CDR3 covers 13 residues. CDR3 in amino acids: CASSWTAGDEQYF. The CDR3 DNA is TGTGCCAGCAGTTGGACAGCTGGGGACGAGCAGTACTTC.

This clone came up a few times. The genes are TRBV4-1 and TRBJ1-4; no clear D gene. The germline V gene has CDR1 MGHRA and CDR2 YSYEKL. The CDR3 runs 12 residues. Trimming shortened V by 3 bases and J by 10 bases, and 9 bases separated the two germline ends. CDR3 DNA sequence: TGCGCCAGCAGCCAGACTGGAGCAAAACTGTTTTTT. As protein: CASSQTGAKLFF.

The table lists this clone with a few counts. The chain has TRBV9 and TRBJ2-7, with 7 bases fitting TRBD2. With V trimmed by 1 base and J by 5 bases, 12 bases remained unmatched. The CDR3 covers 16 residues. Looked up from germline, CDR1 is SGDLS and CDR2 is YYNGEE. The CDR3: CASSVSPSGGHHEQYF. In nucleotides, the CDR3 is TGTGCCAGCAGCGTATCCCCTAGCGGAGGCCACCACGAGCAGTACTTC.

There are a few counts of this clone. V and J are TRBV5-1 and TRBJ2-3; D unresolved. The germline V and J ends were trimmed by 1 base and 4 bases, with 10 bases remaining between them. Per the germline V gene, CDR1 is SGHRS and CDR2 is YFSETQ. The CDR3 sequence is 14 residues long. CDR3 protein: CASSLSLPPDTQYF. The CDR3 DNA reads as TGCGCCAGCAGCTTGTCTCTCCCTCCAGATACGCAGTATTTT.

A few counts support this clone. The genes are TRBV10-3 and TRBJ2-7, with 9 positions matching TRBD2. CDR1 and CDR2 from the germline V gene are ENHRY and SYGVKD. Trimming cost V 3 bases and J 7 bases; bases outside gene matches: 10. CDR3 size: 15 residues. Written as DNA, the CDR3 is TGTGCCATCAGTGAAGGCGGGAGGGCCTCCTTGGAGCAGTACTTC. Its translation: CAISEGGRASLEQYF.

The chain is built from TRBV21-1 and TRBJ1-2; TRBD1, the D gene given by the table, was not confirmed from the DNA. TRBV21-1 is a pseudogene segment. The CDR3 covers 13 residues. In DNA form, the CDR3 reads TGTGCCAACAGGACAGGGGCTTGCTATGGCTACACCTTC. It is translated as CANRTGACYGYTF.

The rearrangement joins TRBV28 to TRBJ2-7; D uncertain. In germline, CDR1 is MDHEN, CDR2 SYDVKM. The CDR3 loop spans 15 amino acids. V was trimmed by 3 bases and J by 0 bases, leaving 12 bases between them. CDR3 DNA: TGTGCCAGCAGTTTTGGCGCGGAGTACTCCTACGAGCAGTACTTC. As protein: CASSFGAEYSYEQYF.

The chain is built from TRBV7-2 and TRBJ2-3; 10 bases are a match to TRBD2. Germline V gene sequence: CDR1 SGHTA, CDR2 FQGNSA. J lost 1 base, V lost 8 bases, and 0 bases had no gene match. The CDR3 extends over 13 amino acids. The CDR3 nucleotides read TGTGCCAGCGGGACTAGCGGCACAGATACGCAGTATTTT. This codes for CASGTSGTDTQYF.

A few counts support this clone. V gene TRBV6-5 combines with J gene TRBJ1-1; a possible D gene is TRBD1 (6 bases). The germline V and J ends were trimmed by 5 bases and 2 bases, with 15 bases remaining between them. Germline assignment: CDR1 MNHEY and CDR2 SVGAGI. This CDR3 is built from 15 residues. CDR3 residues: CASSPPGTINTEAFF. CDR3 bases: TGTGCCAGCAGTCCACCCGGGACAATAAACACTGAAGCTTTCTTT.